This T cell receptor (beta chain) emerged from a study of T cells in Graves' hyperthyroidism and ophthalmopathy. This clonotype has at least ten counts. Its antigen is still unknown. Study conclusions and caveats: Median prediction lead before ophthalmopathy onset was around 6.9 months with the model.

Stable Graves' hyperthyroidism denoted no ophthalmopathy progression over 18 months. Pregnant or lactating patients were excluded, as were those with uncontrolled infection or other autoimmune disease. Each diagnosis drew on symptoms, thyroxine, TRAb, thyroid ultrasound and orbital computed tomography findings. From RNA transcripts, TCR beta CDR3 regions were amplified. TCR CDR3 underwent first-round RT-PCR with the HTBI primer set. One entry per CDR3 protein, called by TCRdb with MiXCR from the multiplex PCR reads. The sample includes over 550,000 distinct CDR3 sequences, 16% of them seen just once. The CDR3 covers 12 residues. Trimming cost V 7 bases and J 0 bases, with 4 bases left between them. Germline CDR1 is SGHAT and CDR2 is FQNNGV.

V and J are TRBV11-2 and TRBJ2-1; D is unresolved. This TCR was recovered from a woman aged 18-35 years with Graves' hyperthyroidism. The sample comprised blood. In nucleotides, the CDR3 is TGTGCCAGCACCAACTCCTACAATGAGCAGTTCTTC. Its translation: CASTNSYNEQFF.